The next 25 T cell receptor beta chains were all read from a single sample in a study of regulatory T cells in long-lasting Graves disease. Building the TCR beta libraries relied on iRepertoire HTBI primers, and CDR3 regions underwent Arm-PCR. TCRdb re-analysed the multiplex PCR reads in MiXCR, keeping a single row per CDR3 protein. The data show about 660,000 distinct CDR3 sequences, roughly 30% seen once. Time point described: persistent/refractory GD, antithyroid drugs over 5 years with positive TRAb. After RNA was extracted from PBMCs, the TCR library was made from it. The sample was peripheral blood mononuclear cells (PBMCs), taken when the disease was refractory, from a patient treated with antithyroid drugs. The receptors were sampled from a female donor with Graves disease.

As regards this clonotype: Since a much larger clone is just one base distant, this may be a read error. This chain joins TRBV2 and TRBJ2-1, with unresolved D. Germline assignment: CDR1 SNHLY and CDR2 FYNNEI. The CDR3 totals 13 residues. The V gene lost 3 bases and the J gene lost 10 bases, with 13 bases spanning the gap. The chain's CDR3 is CASSDALSYEQFF. CDR3 coding DNA: TGTGCCAGCAGTGACGCACTCTCCTACGAGCAGTTCTTC.

This clonotype was observed many times. The CDR3 here is CASSLRAVYGYTF. The CDR3 DNA reads as TGTGCCAGCAGTCTAAGGGCAGTCTATGGCTACACCTTC. This chain links TRBV28 with TRBJ1-2; the D is unclear. Per the germline V gene, CDR1 is MDHEN and CDR2 is SYDVKM. With 5 bases removed from V and 4 bases from J, the gap between germline ends came to 11 bases. The CDR3 is 13 amino acids.

The chain has TRBV19 and TRBJ1-5, with unresolved D. Germline assignment: CDR1 LNHDA and CDR2 SQIVND (reference sequence). CDR3 length: 14 residues. Trimming removed 5 bases at V and 7 bases at J, with 15 bases between. The DNA for the CDR3 is TGTGCCAGTAGTCCTGGGCGTATCGGCCAGCCCCAGCATTTT. It translates to CASSPGRIGQPQHF.

This clonotype has only a few counts. The chain recombines TRBV6-2 or TRBV6-3 with TRBJ1-3; weak D call: TRBD1 (5 bases). Germline values: CDR1 MNHEY, CDR2 SVGEGT. V lost 5 bases to trimming and J lost 1 base, with 15 bases between them. The CDR3 contains 16 residues. The CDR3 loop is CASSDKGRFSGNTIYF. The CDR3 DNA reads as TGTGCCAGCAGTGATAAGGGGAGGTTTTCTGGAAACACCATATATTTT.

The V call is TRBV6-9, the J call TRBJ1-2; tentatively, D is TRBD1 (6 bases). Germline CDR1 MNHGY, CDR2 SVAAGI. Trimming removed 4 bases from V and 1 base from J, with 13 bases in between. This CDR3 region has 15 residues. The CDR3 loop is CASSFGQSHNYGYTF. In DNA form, the CDR3 reads TGTGCCAGCAGTTTCGGACAGTCACATAACTATGGCTACACCTTC.

The gene calls are TRBV28 and TRBJ1-3; D gene ambiguous. The ends were cut back, 7 bases at V and 0 bases at J, with 10 bases in the middle. Per germline, CDR1 MDHEN and CDR2 SYDVKM. The CDR3 consists of 14 residues. DNA of the CDR3: TGTGCCAGCACCCCCCAACCCTCTGGAAACACCATATATTTT. Translation: CASTPQPSGNTIYF.

The rearrangement joins TRBV10-3 to TRBJ1-1; D is uncertain. Germline V lookup: CDR1 ENHRY, CDR2 SYGVKD. Trimming removed 0 bases at V and 5 bases at J, with 16 bases between. This CDR3 has 16 amino acids. CDR3 sequence reads: CAISESLALGSTEAFF. DNA for the CDR3: TGTGCCATCAGTGAGTCGTTGGCCCTGGGTTCGACTGAAGCTTTCTTT.

Concerning this clonotype itself: It may be a read error: a sequence one base away is much more abundant. This chain connects TRBV12-3 or TRBV12-4 to TRBJ2-2; TRBD2 agrees at 10 bases. The CDR3 extends over 16 amino acids. Germline trimming cut 0 bases from V and 6 bases from J; bases unmatched to any gene: 4. The CDR3 loop reads CASSLALAGNAGELFF. CDR3 DNA sequence: TGTGCCAGCAGTTTAGCACTAGCGGGAAACGCCGGGGAGCTGTTTTTT.

This clonotype came up a few times. Here the CDR3 reads CASRPQGINNQPQHF. CDR3 in DNA: TGTGCCAGCAGGCCACAGGGCATTAACAATCAGCCCCAGCATTTT. V and J are TRBV6-1 and TRBJ1-5, with a tentative D call TRBD1 (6 bases). V lost 6 bases and J 3 bases, leaving 15 bases between the germline ends. The CDR3 runs to 15 residues. CDR1 and CDR2 (germline): MNHNS, SASEGT.

This rearrangement joins TRBV12-3 or TRBV12-4 to TRBJ1-2, with D tentatively TRBD1 (5 bases). V lost 6 bases, J lost 5 bases, and 13 bases lay in between. The CDR3 contains 13 residues. CDR3 region: CASSATESYGYTF. The CDR3 DNA is TGTGCCAGCAGCGCGACAGAAAGTTATGGCTACACCTTC.

In this sample, this clonotype turned up many times. The chain combines TRBV28 with TRBJ1-2; a possible D gene is TRBD1 (6 bases). V lost 4 bases, J lost 4 bases, and 13 bases lay in between. The CDR3 extends over 14 amino acids. CDR1 is MDHEN, CDR2 SYDVKM, per germline. The CDR3: CASSSADRTYGYTF. DNA of the CDR3: TGTGCCAGCAGTTCAGCAGACAGGACCTATGGCTACACCTTC.

The sample holds a few counts of this clonotype. The rearrangement links TRBV6-1 to TRBJ1-1; tentatively, D is TRBD1 (6 bases). CDR1 is MNHNS, CDR2 SASEGT, per germline. V was cut by 8 bases and J by 8 bases, with 21 bases left in between. The CDR3 is 14 amino acids. The CDR3 DNA reads TGTGCCAGCCAACCGAACAGGGTGGGGGTCGAAGCTTTCTTT. It translates to CASQPNRVGVEAFF.

There are a few counts of this clonotype. The chain uses TRBV20-1 and TRBJ1-2, with TRBD1 matching 10 bases. This CDR3 comprises 13 residues. Germline V gene sequence: CDR1 DFQATT, CDR2 SNEGSKA (reference sequence). V was clipped by 6 bases and J by 3 bases; unmatched bases: 4. CDR3: CSARQGADYGYTF. For the CDR3, the DNA is TGCAGTGCAAGACAGGGGGCGGACTATGGCTACACCTTC.

The chain links TRBV5-6 to TRBJ2-4, with D possibly being TRBD1 (6 bases). V was clipped by 4 bases and J by 0 bases, with 17 bases between them. The CDR3 runs 17 residues. The germline CDR1 and CDR2 sequences are SGHDT and YYEEEE. The CDR3 loop reads CASSKGQSILAKNIQYF. In nucleotides, the CDR3 is TGTGCCAGCAGCAAAGGACAGTCGATCTTAGCCAAAAACATTCAGTACTTC.

This rearrangement joins TRBV6-1 to TRBJ1-1; D may be TRBD1 (6 bases). CDR1 MNHNS and CDR2 SASEGT come from the germline V gene. V was shortened by 6 bases and J by 7 bases, with 18 bases between the two germline ends. The CDR3 has 14 amino acids. The CDR3 coding sequence is TGTGCCAGCAGCCAACCGGGACAATCGAATGAAGCTTTCTTT. Protein product: CASSQPGQSNEAFF.

V usage is TRBV5-1 and J usage is TRBJ2-3; 9 positions agree with TRBD1. Germline V gene lookup returns CDR1 SGHRS and CDR2 YFSETQ. The CDR3 covers 15 residues. J lost 2 bases, V lost 4 bases, and 5 bases had no gene match. The CDR3 DNA reads as TGCGCCAGCAGCCCAGGGACAGGGATCACAGATACGCAGTATTTT. The encoded protein is CASSPGTGITDTQYF.

The chain joins TRBV4-2 to TRBJ2-7; D not resolved. The germline V gene has CDR1 LGHNA and CDR2 YNFKEQ. The CDR3 consists of 13 residues. Trimming cost V 0 bases and J 0 bases, with 3 bases left between them. CDR3 in DNA: TGTGCCAGCAGCCAAGACAGCTCCTACGAGCAGTACTTC. Its translation: CASSQDSSYEQYF.

The chain has TRBV29-1 and TRBJ1-2; D is possibly TRBD1 (5 bases). Trimming cost V 7 bases and J 5 bases, with 17 bases left between them. Per the germline V gene, CDR1 is SQVTM and CDR2 is ANQGSEA. The CDR3 contains 13 residues. The DNA of the CDR3 is TGCAGCGCTGGGGGGACGGGTGGGTATGGCTACACCTTC. Encoded protein: CSAGGTGGYGYTF.

This clonotype was picked up a small number of times. The J gene is TRBJ1-5, the V gene TRBV2, with a tentative D call TRBD1 (6 bases). Trimming stripped 6 bases from V and 4 bases from J, with 10 bases between. This CDR3 has 13 amino acids. Per germline, CDR1 SNHLY and CDR2 FYNNEI. The CDR3 loop is CASSKRGNQPQHF. In DNA, the CDR3 is TGTGCCAGCAGCAAAAGGGGGAATCAGCCCCAGCATTTT.

This clonotype was seen more than once but under ten times. The CDR3 sequence: CASRYRGVAGYTF. The CDR3 DNA reads TGTGCCAGTAGATACAGGGGAGTCGCGGGCTACACCTTC. The J gene is TRBJ1-2, the V gene TRBV19, with 7 bases matching TRBD1. The germline CDR1 and CDR2 sequences are LNHDA and SQIVND (reference sequence). This CDR3 has 13 amino acids. V trimming: 6 bases; J trimming: 8 bases; junction bases outside the gene matches: 9.

This clonotype was picked up a small number of times. The V gene is TRBV11-2, the J gene TRBJ1-5; tentatively, D is TRBD1 (5 bases). Germline values: CDR1 SGHAT, CDR2 FQNNGV. The CDR3 covers 15 residues. With 3 bases removed from V and 2 bases from J, the gap between germline ends came to 11 bases. The CDR3 is CASSFGQGRNQPQHF. Here the CDR3 DNA reads TGTGCCAGCAGCTTTGGCCAGGGCCGCAATCAGCCCCAGCATTTT.

This clonotype has just a few counts. The chain recombines TRBV6-1 with TRBJ1-1; 10 bases are shared with TRBD1. CDR3 length: 16 residues. The J segment lost 4 bases and the V segment lost 7 bases, leaving 12 bases of the junction unmatched. CDR1 is MNHNS and CDR2 is SASEGT in the germline V gene. CDR3 region: CASKRHDRGLGTEAFF. The CDR3 DNA is TGTGCCAGCAAAAGGCACGACAGGGGGCTCGGCACTGAAGCTTTCTTT.

The chain recombines TRBV30 with TRBJ1-2, with D possibly TRBD1 on 5 matching bases. CDR3 length equals 13 residues. Germline V gene data show CDR1 as GTSNPN and CDR2 as SVGIG (reference sequence). Trimming left V 8 bases short and J 2 bases short, with 15 bases between. CDR3 loop: CARQTARNYGYTF. CDR3 DNA: TGTGCCCGCCAGACAGCCCGAAACTATGGCTACACCTTC.

This chain joins TRBV20-1 and TRBJ1-5, with 11 nucleotides matching TRBD1. The CDR3 is 16 residues long. Germline CDR1 and CDR2: DFQATT and SNEGSKA (reference sequence). Germline trimming cut 0 bases from V and 5 bases from J; bases unmatched to any gene: 6. In nucleotides, the CDR3 is TGCAGTGCTAGAGAGCCTGGGACAGGGGGTTATCAGCCCCAGCATTTT. Protein product: CSAREPGTGGYQPQHF.

The table lists this clonotype with many counts. The chain combines TRBV28 with TRBJ1-3; 8 bases fit TRBD1. Germline trimming cut 11 bases from V and 2 bases from J; bases unmatched to any gene: 8. Germline assignment: CDR1 MDHEN and CDR2 SYDVKM. This CDR3 spans 14 amino acids. CDR3 nucleotide sequence: TGTGCCGAACACAGGGGGGAGGCTGGAAACACCATATATTTT. Translating it yields CAEHRGEAGNTIYF.